This entry features one TCR beta chain sequence. The sample holds many counts of this clonotype. Its antigen has not been determined. No base quality information exists; no much larger clone differs at one position. Measured from the cysteine to the phenylalanine, the CDR3 is 14 residues long. The CDR3 DNA has 42 bases and is translated from base 1. Cut back by 8 bases and 0 bases, the V and J ends lie 8 bases apart. Sequences MNHEY (CDR1) and SVGEGT (CDR2) are obtained from the germline V gene. The entry originates in a study of Graves' ophthalmopathy and Graves' hyperthyroidism (dated by TCRdb to the late 2010s). Context from the whole study: Peripheral blood was collected at initial diagnosis, before any treatment. The study used TCR beta repertoire signatures to distinguish Graves' ophthalmopathy from Graves' hyperthyroidism and to predict progression to ophthalmopathy. In total, some 130 blood samples were TCR-sequenced: approximately 42 ophthalmopathy, some 75 hyperthyroidism and around 17 hyperthyroidism-to-ophthalmopathy patients. A discovery set of 100 patients (around 44 ophthalmopathy, approximately 58 stable hyperthyroidism) was enrolled to explore V-J signatures distinguishing ophthalmopathy from hyperthyroidism. For independent validation, a separate cohort was made up of 18 hyperthyroidism patients plus 17 patients who later progressed from hyperthyroidism to ophthalmopathy. In over 5 hyperthyroidism patients, the T-cell repertoire of thyroid tissue was compared with the T-cell repertoire of blood. After sampling, hyperthyroidism patients received methimazole starting at 30 mg daily, and ophthalmopathy patients received high-dose intravenous methylprednisolone. The approximately 97 discovery patients were randomly divided into training and test sets at a 7:3 ratio.

TCR beta CDR3 regions were amplified from RNA transcripts for repertoire sequencing. The first round was an RT-PCR using HTBI primers with the Qiagen OneStep RT-PCR kit, and this first round was followed by a second-round multiplex PCR, then size selection and purification. Libraries were sequenced paired-end with 100 bp reads on an Illumina HiSeq2000. The source study handled its data this way. Reads were processed with SOAPnuke, discarding reads with adapters, uncalled bases, mean Phred below 15, or no exact constant-primer or identifier match. High-quality paired reads were merged with COPE v1.2.5. Unique nucleotide sequences were defined as clonotypes and aligned to IMGT TRB V, D and J references using MiTCR v1.1. The analysis was limited to V-J combinations with a frequency above 0.0001, which together covered 99.2% of the repertoires. For each V-J combination, a TCR clonal expansion and chaos score was defined as the ratio of F50 clonal expansion to chaos observed in the TCRdist matrix. Welch's t-statistics and random forest were used to reduce features to about a dozen V-J combinations, which were fed into a naive Bayes classifier. The similarity between thyroid and blood repertoires was quantified using the Morisita-Horn index. Through fastp at Q25 and MiXCR, TCRdb rebuilt clones from the public reads, retaining in-frame beta chains. Under each unique CDR3 protein, matching rows form one entry showing the most common genes and DNA. These V and J calls derive from TCRdb rather than the authors' analysis. Within this sample are hundreds of thousands of distinct CDR3 sequences, with 15% of them counted one time only. The biggest ten clones account for about 7% of the sample.

A patient counted as having stable hyperthyroidism if there was no progression to ophthalmopathy within 18 months of follow-up. Hyperthyroidism patients were newly diagnosed, were aged 18 to 65 years, and had a disease duration under 2 months. Patients were excluded if they had other autoimmune diseases, uncontrolled infections, pregnancy or lactation. Diagnosis relied on clinical symptoms, serum thyroxine, TRAb, thyroid ultrasound and orbital computed tomography. Using Ficoll-Paque density gradient centrifugation, PBMCs were isolated from 10 ml of fresh peripheral blood. Total RNA was extracted with Trizol reagent and quality-checked on an Agilent 2100 Bioanalyzer. The paper's findings and limits, for the study overall: In validation, the model predicted ophthalmopathy progression with more than 70% sensitivity and around 72% specificity; about a dozen predicted patients were CT-confirmed with GO in a median of around 6.5 months. Most expanded thyroid clonotypes with frequency above 0.001 were also detected in blood, suggesting blood repertoires may reflect the thyroid immune response. The 13-signature model separated ophthalmopathy from stable hyperthyroidism with approximately 90% sensitivity and almost 84% specificity in cross-validation, and 80%/75% in the test set. Sample size was not predetermined statistically, and investigators were not blinded to group allocation.

The source is a woman under 30 with stable Graves' hyperthyroidism. Donor details come from another sample of the same person, matched by shared clones. Sequenced sample: peripheral blood. The chain uses TRBV6-2 or TRBV6-3 and TRBJ1-6, with the D gene uncertain. The CDR3 region reads CASPPGSYNSPLHF. Read as DNA, the sequence is TGTGCCAGCCCCCCGGGCTCCTATAATTCACCCCTCCACTTT.